Detailed here is one TCR beta chain. The source of the sample is a study of lymphopenia after photon versus proton radiotherapy. The CDR3 covers 14 residues. The germline V gene encodes CDR1 MNHEY and CDR2 SVGAGI. The J segment lost 3 bases and the V segment lost 6 bases, leaving 4 bases of the junction unmatched. Measured with immunoSEQ multiplex PCR; TCRdb has only the in-frame clones, and not every one. Among approximately 24,000 clones listed, more than 75% were seen once. Material: peripheral blood, obtained from a patient treated with photon-based radiotherapy. The chain employs TRBV6-5 and TRBJ1-1; 10 positions agree with TRBD1. The source is a man aged 35 to 55 with gastric cancer. CDR3 sequence: CASRKTGGHTEAFF. CDR3 sequence (DNA): TGTGCCAGCAGAAAGACAGGGGGCCACACTGAAGCTTTCTTT.